Presented here are 26 T cell receptor beta chains from one specimen sequenced in a study of beta chain features in type 1 diabetes. Study conclusions and caveats: Across all four CD4+ subsets, people with type 1 diabetes showed modestly shorter TCRB CDR3s.

TCRB transcripts that were expressed got sequenced, as all of the isolated RNA had been reverse transcribed. Profiled with immunoSEQ multiplex PCR; TCRdb holds only in-frame clones, not every one. This repertoire shows about 340,000 clones, roughly 8.8% found once; its top ten account for 0.95% to 1.1%. No cognate antigen is known for these TCRs. The sample taken for sequencing was central memory CD4+ T cells from blood. Every receptor here comes from a man aged 30-40 years with type 1 diabetes.

This clone turned up a few times. Other DNA variants within this sample encode the same CDR3. V gene TRBV7-2 combines with J gene TRBJ2-7; 13 nucleotides line up with TRBD2. This CDR3 has 17 amino acids. Germline loops: CDR1 SGHTA, CDR2 FQGNSA. With 2 bases clipped from V and 2 bases from J, the junction kept 6 bases outside the gene matches. In DNA, the CDR3 is TGTGCCAGCAGCTTACAAGGACTAGCGGGGGATCCCTACGAGCAGTACTTC. Encoded protein: CASSLQGLAGDPYEQYF.

The chain has TRBV5-1 and TRBJ1-2, with a possible D match to TRBD1 (6 bases). V lost 5 bases and J 8 bases, leaving 16 bases between the germline ends. CDR3 length equals 13 residues. Germline V gives CDR1 SGHRS, CDR2 YFSETQ. In DNA form, the CDR3 reads TGCGCCAGCAGGCAAACAGGGCCCTTCGGCTACACCTTC. Protein: CASRQTGPFGYTF.

This clone was seen more than once but under ten times. The genes are TRBV7-2 and TRBJ2-5; no firm D call. Germline V gene data show CDR1 as SGHTA and CDR2 as FQGNSA. The V gene lost 5 bases and the J gene lost 5 bases, with 9 bases spanning the gap. This CDR3 spans 12 amino acids. This chain's CDR3 is CASSPSPETQYF. The CDR3 DNA is TGTGCCAGCAGCCCAAGCCCCGAGACCCAGTACTTC.

This sequence joins TRBV9 and TRBJ2-5; 8 bases line up with TRBD2. V trimming: 3 bases; J trimming: 1 base; junction bases outside the gene matches: 8. The CDR3 spans 16 residues. In germline, CDR1 is SGDLS, CDR2 YYNGEE. CDR3 nucleotide sequence: TGTGCCAGCAGCGCCCTTGGCGGGGGGCCCCAAGAGACCCAGTACTTC. The encoded protein is CASSALGGGPQETQYF.

The CDR3 region has the DNA TGCAGCGTTGGAGACAGGAGCAATCAGCCCCAGCATTTT. Translation gives CSVGDRSNQPQHF. J is TRBJ1-5 and V is TRBV29-1, with a weak D call TRBD1 (6 bases). The germline V gene has CDR1 SQVTM and CDR2 ANQGSEA. Trimming shortened V by 4 bases and J by 1 base, and 8 bases separated the two germline ends. This CDR3 spans 13 amino acids.

The genes are TRBV15 and TRBJ1-1; D remains unclear. CDR1 is LNHNV and CDR2 is YYDKDF in the germline V gene (reference sequence). The CDR3 loop spans 12 amino acids. V lost 0 bases and J lost 10, with 9 bases in between. This chain's CDR3 is CATSRDRLGAFF. For the CDR3, the DNA is TGTGCCACCAGCAGAGATCGGCTAGGAGCTTTCTTT.

This rearrangement joins TRBV30 to TRBJ2-7; D may be TRBD1 (6 bases). The CDR3 has 14 amino acids. In germline, CDR1 is GTSNPN, CDR2 SVGIG (reference sequence). Trimming cost V 3 bases and J 4 bases, with 16 bases left between them. The CDR3 loop is CAWSDPGVGYEQYF. The CDR3 DNA sequence: TGTGCCTGGAGCGACCCAGGGGTAGGTTACGAGCAGTACTTC.

The chain combines TRBV30 with TRBJ1-1; a possible D gene is TRBD1 (5 bases). The CDR3 spans 12 residues. The germline V gene has CDR1 GTSNPN and CDR2 SVGIG (reference sequence). Between the trimmed V and J ends, which lost 2 bases and 7 bases, there was a span of 11 bases. The CDR3, as DNA: TGTGCCTGGAGTCCCCGGGGGATTGAAGCTTTCTTT. This sequence encodes CAWSPRGIEAFF.

The chain employs TRBV28 and TRBJ1-2, with 8 bases identical to TRBD1. The CDR3 is 13 residues long. The germline V gene has CDR1 MDHEN and CDR2 SYDVKM. Trimming removed 5 bases from V and 4 bases from J; junction bases left unmatched: 3. In DNA form, the CDR3 reads TGTGCCAGCAGTGCGACAGGGGTCTATGGCTACACCTTC. It codes for CASSATGVYGYTF.

The CDR3 loop is CASSLSHGSYNEQFF. The CDR3 nucleotides are TGTGCCAGCAGCTTGTCACACGGCTCCTACAATGAGCAGTTCTTC. The chain joins TRBV5-4 to TRBJ2-1, with D unresolved. This CDR3 has 15 amino acids. The germline CDR1 and CDR2 sequences are SGHNT and YYREEE (reference sequence). Trimming stripped 1 base from V and 0 bases from J, with 8 bases between.

This clone was seen a handful of times. The chain combines TRBV19 with TRBJ1-2, with D tentatively TRBD1 (5 bases). V was pared by 0 bases and J by 8 bases, with 19 bases between. Germline CDR1 LNHDA, CDR2 SQIVND (reference sequence). The CDR3 is made up of 16 amino acids. The CDR3 reads CASSIDSALGAPGYTF. The CDR3 nucleotides are TGTGCCAGTAGTATAGATTCGGCCCTCGGGGCCCCGGGCTACACCTTC.

The chain carries TRBV5-1 and TRBJ2-5, with 10 bases matching TRBD1. The CDR3 loop spans 17 amino acids. Germline lookup yields CDR1 SGHRS and CDR2 YFSETQ. V trimming: 2 bases; J trimming: 5 bases; junction bases outside the gene matches: 12. The chain's CDR3 is CASSFSAGTGAGETQYF. CDR3 coding DNA: TGCGCCAGCAGCTTTAGCGCCGGGACAGGGGCAGGGGAGACCCAGTACTTC.

This clone was recorded a few times. The chain couples TRBV18 to TRBJ2-5; unclear D gene. Germline-derived CDR1 and CDR2 are KGHSH and LQKENI. Trimming took 0 bases from V and 5 from J, leaving 7 bases between them. CDR3 size: 13 residues. This CDR3 reads CASSPPSYETQYF. Here the CDR3 DNA reads TGTGCCAGCTCACCACCTAGCTACGAGACCCAGTACTTC. Using reference TRBV18 and TRBJ2-5 for the parts outside the CDR3, the full variable domain is NAGVMQNPRHLVRRRGQEARLRCSPMKGHSHVYWYRQLPEEGLKFMVYLQKENIIDESGMPKERFSAEFPKEGPSILRIQQVVRGDSAAYFCASSPPSYETQYFGPGTRLLVL.

This clone was observed a few times. This chain links TRBV11-2 with TRBJ2-6; D unresolved. Trimming stripped 5 bases from V and 3 bases from J, with 11 bases between. CDR3 length: 15 residues. Germline loops: CDR1 SGHAT, CDR2 FQNNGV. CDR3 protein: CASSPRANGANVLTF. The DNA for the CDR3 is TGTGCCAGCAGCCCCCGAGCCAATGGGGCCAACGTCCTGACTTTC.

There are a few counts of this clone. The gene calls are TRBV18 and TRBJ1-2; weak D call: TRBD1 (5 bases). V shed 4 bases and J shed 4 bases, with 10 bases lying between them. This CDR3 spans 13 amino acids. Looked up from germline, CDR1 is KGHSH and CDR2 is LQKENI. CDR3 sequence (DNA): TGTGCCAGCTCACAGGGGCGCGGCTATGGCTACACCTTC. It encodes CASSQGRGYGYTF. The full variable domain, completed using reference TRBV18 and TRBJ1-2, is NAGVMQNPRHLVRRRGQEARLRCSPMKGHSHVYWYRQLPEEGLKFMVYLQKENIIDESGMPKERFSAEFPKEGPSILRIQQVVRGDSAAYFCASSQGRGYGYTFGSGTRLTVV.

About this clone itself: This may come from a read error, since a much larger clone is one base off. This chain uses TRBV7-2 with TRBJ1-6, with TRBD1 as a possible D gene (6 bases). V lost 4 bases and J lost 10, with 11 bases in between. The CDR3 is 13 amino acids. Germline values: CDR1 SGHTA, CDR2 FQGNSA. The CDR3 sequence: CASSSRTDSPLHF. The CDR3, as DNA: TGTGCCAGCAGCTCCCGGACAGACTCACCCCTCCACTTT.

The CDR3 nucleotides read TGTGCCAGCAGGATGGACAGGGGGCAGGGTGGCTACACCTTC. Translating gives CASRMDRGQGGYTF. The rearrangement joins TRBV5-4 to TRBJ1-2; the match to TRBD1 covers 11 bases. The CDR3 consists of 14 residues. The V gene's germline CDR1 is SGHNT and CDR2 YYREEE (reference sequence). The V and J ends lost 5 bases and 7 bases, in that order; junction bases with no gene match: 7.

In this sample, this clone turned up a few times. CDR3 coding DNA: TGTGCCAGCTCACCACGAGGGACAGTTGTCCAAGAGACCCAGTACTTC. Translating gives CASSPRGTVVQETQYF. This chain joins TRBV18 and TRBJ2-5, with 7 bases aligning to TRBD1. Germline lookup yields CDR1 KGHSH and CDR2 LQKENI. V trimming: 1 base; J trimming: 1 base; junction bases outside the gene matches: 6. The CDR3 loop spans 16 amino acids.

In its sample, this clone was seen many times. J is TRBJ2-7 and V is TRBV15; 8 bases line up with TRBD1. CDR1 is LNHNV, CDR2 YYDKDF, per germline (reference sequence). This CDR3 has 14 residues. The trim removed 3 bases at V and 0 bases at J, leaving 1 base unmatched. The CDR3 spells CATSRDRASYEQYF. The CDR3 region has the DNA TGTGCCACCAGCAGGGACAGGGCCTCCTACGAGCAGTACTTC.

J is TRBJ2-2 and V is TRBV9, with D possibly TRBD2 on 6 matching bases. This CDR3 has 14 residues. Germline V gene data show CDR1 as SGDLS and CDR2 as YYNGEE. V was clipped by 6 bases and J by 7 bases, with 16 bases between them. CDR3 sequence reads: CASTPGDMGGELFF. CDR3 nucleotide sequence: TGTGCCAGCACGCCGGGAGATATGGGCGGGGAGCTGTTTTTT.

With regard to this clone: An end of the junction differs from the germline gene, which may be a read error. The CDR3 DNA follows: TGTGCCAGCAGCCCTGACAGGAACCTAGTGGCCAACGTCCTGGCTTTC. It codes for CASSPDRNLVANVLAF. The rearrangement links TRBV7-9 to TRBJ2-6; possible D gene TRBD1, 6 bases. This CDR3 spans 16 amino acids. Germline V gene data show CDR1 as SEHNR and CDR2 as FQNEAQ (reference sequence).

J is TRBJ1-1 and V is TRBV27; 8 bases are shared with TRBD1. V shed 4 bases and J 1 base; nucleotides not matched to a gene: 8. Germline loops: CDR1 MNHEY, CDR2 SMNVEV (reference sequence). The CDR3 is 16 amino acids. CDR3 protein: CASSSGQGRRNTEAFF. In DNA form, the CDR3 reads TGTGCCAGCAGTTCCGGACAGGGACGTCGGAACACTGAAGCTTTCTTT.

There are a few counts of this clone. V gene TRBV7-9 combines with J gene TRBJ1-1; 7 bases line up with TRBD1. CDR3 size: 16 residues. Looked up from germline, CDR1 is SEHNR and CDR2 is FQNEAQ (reference sequence). Trimming cost V 5 bases and J 1 base; bases outside gene matches: 10. CDR3 loop: CASSPRTGAGNTEAFF. The CDR3 bases are TGTGCCAGCAGCCCTCGGACAGGCGCTGGGAACACTGAAGCTTTCTTT.

The chain combines TRBV6-4 with TRBJ2-7; D unresolved. There are 11 residues in the CDR3. The germline gives CDR1 MRHNA, CDR2 SNTAGT. V was trimmed by 3 bases and J by 3 bases, leaving 3 bases between them. This chain's CDR3 is CASSDFYEQYF. The CDR3 DNA reads TGTGCCAGCAGTGATTTCTACGAGCAGTACTTC.

This clone has only a few counts. The chain links TRBV9 to TRBJ1-6; no clear D gene. The ends were cut back, 2 bases at V and 9 bases at J, with 12 bases in the middle. The length of the CDR3 is 14 residues. Germline CDR1 and CDR2: SGDLS and YYNGEE. In DNA form, the CDR3 reads TGTGCCAGCAGCGTGAGGGCTTCGGGTTCACCCCTCCACTTT. Translation gives CASSVRASGSPLHF.

This rearrangement joins TRBV7-2 to TRBJ2-7; tentative D call: TRBD2 (6 bases). The V gene's germline CDR1 is SGHTA and CDR2 FQGNSA. The CDR3 has 16 amino acids. Trimming removed 4 bases at V and 2 bases at J, with 18 bases between. The CDR3 DNA follows: TGTGCCAGCAGCTCACAGACCGGGACTCAGCCCTACGAGCAGTACTTC. Protein product: CASSSQTGTQPYEQYF.